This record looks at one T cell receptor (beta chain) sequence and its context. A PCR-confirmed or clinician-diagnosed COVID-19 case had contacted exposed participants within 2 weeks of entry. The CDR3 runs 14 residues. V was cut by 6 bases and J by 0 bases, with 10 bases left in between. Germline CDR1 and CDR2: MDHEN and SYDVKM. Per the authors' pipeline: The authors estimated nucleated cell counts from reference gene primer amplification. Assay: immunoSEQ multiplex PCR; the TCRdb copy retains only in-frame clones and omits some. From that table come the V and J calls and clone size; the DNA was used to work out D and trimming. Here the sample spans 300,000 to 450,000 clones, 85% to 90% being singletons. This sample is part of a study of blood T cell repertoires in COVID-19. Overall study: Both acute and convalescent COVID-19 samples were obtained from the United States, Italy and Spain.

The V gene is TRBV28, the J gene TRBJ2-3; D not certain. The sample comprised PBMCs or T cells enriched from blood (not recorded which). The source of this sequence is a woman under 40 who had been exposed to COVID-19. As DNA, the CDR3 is TGTGCCAGCAGGCTCAGTAAAAGCACAGATACGCAGTATTTT. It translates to CASRLSKSTDTQYF.